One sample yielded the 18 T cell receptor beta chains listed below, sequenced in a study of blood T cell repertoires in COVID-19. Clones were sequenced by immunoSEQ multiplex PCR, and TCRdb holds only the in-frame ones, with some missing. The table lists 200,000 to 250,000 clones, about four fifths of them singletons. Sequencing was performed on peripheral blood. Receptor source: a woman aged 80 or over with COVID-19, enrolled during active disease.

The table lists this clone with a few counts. CDR3 sequence: CASSKAGGETQYF. The CDR3 DNA is TGTGCCAGCAGCAAAGCGGGGGGAGAGACCCAGTACTTC. This chain connects TRBV21-1 to TRBJ2-5; the table's D call, TRBD2, has no DNA check behind it. TRBV21-1 is a pseudogene segment. The CDR3 has 13 amino acids.

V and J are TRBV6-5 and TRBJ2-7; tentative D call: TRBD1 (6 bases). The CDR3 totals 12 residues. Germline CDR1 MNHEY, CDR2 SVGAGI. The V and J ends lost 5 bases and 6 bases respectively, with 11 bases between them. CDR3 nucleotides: TGTGCCAGCAGTAGGCAGGGGTTCGAGCAGTACTTC. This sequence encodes CASSRQGFEQYF.

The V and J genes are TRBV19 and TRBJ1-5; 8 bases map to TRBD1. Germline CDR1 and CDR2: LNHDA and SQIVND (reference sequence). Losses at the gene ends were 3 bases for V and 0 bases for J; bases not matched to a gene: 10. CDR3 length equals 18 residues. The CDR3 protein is CASSIGQGRGNSNQPQHF. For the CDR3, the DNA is TGTGCCAGTAGTATTGGACAGGGCAGGGGAAATAGCAATCAGCCCCAGCATTTT. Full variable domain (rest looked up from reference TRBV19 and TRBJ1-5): DGGITQSPKYLFRKEGQNVTLSCEQNLNHDAMYWYRQDPGQGLRLIYYSQIVNDFQKGDIAEGYSVSREKKESFPLTVTSAQKNPTAFYLCASSIGQGRGNSNQPQHFGDGTRLSIL.

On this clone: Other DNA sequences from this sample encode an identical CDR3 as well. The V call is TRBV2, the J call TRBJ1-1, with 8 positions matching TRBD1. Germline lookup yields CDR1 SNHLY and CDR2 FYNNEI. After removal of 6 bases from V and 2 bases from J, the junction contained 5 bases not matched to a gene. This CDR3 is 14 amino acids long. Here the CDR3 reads CASSLTGGNTEAFF. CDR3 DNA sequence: TGTGCCAGCAGCCTCACAGGGGGAAACACTGAAGCTTTCTTT.

The CDR3, as DNA: TGTGCCAGCAGACCGGGACAGGGGTTCGAGCAGTACTTC. Protein sequence: CASRPGQGFEQYF. The V and J genes are TRBV3-1 (or the pseudogene TRBV3-2) and TRBJ2-7; TRBD1 matches at 10 bases. The trim removed 6 bases at V and 6 bases at J, leaving 5 bases unmatched. The CDR3 runs to 13 residues. CDR1 is LGHDT and CDR2 is YNNKEL in the germline V gene (reference sequence).

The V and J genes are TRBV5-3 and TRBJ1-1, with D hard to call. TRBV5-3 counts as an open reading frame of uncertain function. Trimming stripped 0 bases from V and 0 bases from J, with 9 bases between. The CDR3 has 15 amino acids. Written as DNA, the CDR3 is TGTGCCAGAAGCTTGGAGAGCGACTTGAACACTGAAGCTTTCTTT. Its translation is CARSLESDLNTEAFF.

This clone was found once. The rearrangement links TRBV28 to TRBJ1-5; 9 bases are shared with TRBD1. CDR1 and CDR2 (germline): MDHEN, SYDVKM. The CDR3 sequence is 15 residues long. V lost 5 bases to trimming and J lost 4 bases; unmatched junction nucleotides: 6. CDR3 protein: CASSPSGTGNQPQHF. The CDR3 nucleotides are TGTGCCAGCAGTCCCTCCGGGACAGGGAATCAGCCCCAGCATTTT. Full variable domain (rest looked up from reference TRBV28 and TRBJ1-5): DVKVTQSSRYLVKRTGEKVFLECVQDMDHENMFWYRQDPGLGLRLIYFSYDVKMKEKGDIPEGYSVSREKKERFSLILESASTNQTSMYLCASSPSGTGNQPQHFGDGTRLSIL.

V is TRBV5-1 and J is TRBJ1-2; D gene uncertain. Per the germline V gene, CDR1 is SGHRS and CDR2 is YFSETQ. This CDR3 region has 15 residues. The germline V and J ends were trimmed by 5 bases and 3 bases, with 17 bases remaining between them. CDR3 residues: CASRSRTGTDYGYTF. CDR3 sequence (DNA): TGCGCCAGCAGGTCGAGGACGGGAACCGACTATGGCTACACCTTC.

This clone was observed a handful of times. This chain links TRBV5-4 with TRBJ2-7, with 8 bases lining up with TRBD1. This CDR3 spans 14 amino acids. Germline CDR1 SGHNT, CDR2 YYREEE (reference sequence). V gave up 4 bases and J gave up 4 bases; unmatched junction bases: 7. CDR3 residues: CASSTRTGKYEQYF. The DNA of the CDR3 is TGTGCCAGCAGCACCCGGACAGGGAAATACGAGCAGTACTTC.

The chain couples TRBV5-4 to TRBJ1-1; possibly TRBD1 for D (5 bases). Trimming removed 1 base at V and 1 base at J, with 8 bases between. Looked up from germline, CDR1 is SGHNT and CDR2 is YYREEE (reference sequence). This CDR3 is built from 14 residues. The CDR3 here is CASSLTGKNTEAFF. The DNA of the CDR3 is TGTGCCAGCAGCTTGACAGGAAAGAACACTGAAGCTTTCTTT. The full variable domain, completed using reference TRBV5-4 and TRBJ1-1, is ETGVTQSPTHLIKTRGQQVTLRCSSQSGHNTVSWYQQALGQGPQFIFQYYREEENGRGNFPPRFSGLQFPNYSSELNVNALELDDSALYLCASSLTGKNTEAFFGQGTRLTVV.

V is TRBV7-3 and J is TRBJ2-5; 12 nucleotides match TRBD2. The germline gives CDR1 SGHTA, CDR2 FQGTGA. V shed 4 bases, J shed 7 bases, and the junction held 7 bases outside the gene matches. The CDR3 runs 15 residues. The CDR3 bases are TGTGCCAGCAGCTCACTAGCGGGGGGCCTGGGGACCCAGTACTTC. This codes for CASSSLAGGLGTQYF.

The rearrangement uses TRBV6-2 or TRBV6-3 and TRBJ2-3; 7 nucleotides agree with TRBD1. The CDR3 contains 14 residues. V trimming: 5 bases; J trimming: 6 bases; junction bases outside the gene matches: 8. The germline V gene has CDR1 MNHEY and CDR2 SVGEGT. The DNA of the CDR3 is TGTGCCAGCAGTCGACCCGACAGGGCTGATACGCAGTATTTT. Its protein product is CASSRPDRADTQYF.

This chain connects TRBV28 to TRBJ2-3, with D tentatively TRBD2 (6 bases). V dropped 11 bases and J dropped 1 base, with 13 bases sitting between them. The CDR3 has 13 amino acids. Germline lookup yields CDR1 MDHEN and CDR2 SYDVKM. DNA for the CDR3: TGTGCCTTCAGGGCTAGCGGCACAGATACGCAGTATTTT. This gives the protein CAFRASGTDTQYF.

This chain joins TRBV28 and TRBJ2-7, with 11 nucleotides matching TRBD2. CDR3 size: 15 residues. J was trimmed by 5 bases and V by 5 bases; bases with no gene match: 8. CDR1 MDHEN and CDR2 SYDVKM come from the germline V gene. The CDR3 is CASSNSGRVLDEQYF. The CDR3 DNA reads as TGTGCCAGCAGTAATAGCGGGAGGGTTTTGGACGAGCAGTACTTC.

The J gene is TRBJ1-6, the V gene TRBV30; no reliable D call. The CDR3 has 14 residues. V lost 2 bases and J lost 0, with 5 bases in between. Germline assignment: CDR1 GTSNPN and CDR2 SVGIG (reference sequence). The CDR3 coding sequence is TGTGCCTGGAGTCACAGCTCCTATAATTCACCCCTCCACTTT. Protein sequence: CAWSHSSYNSPLHF.

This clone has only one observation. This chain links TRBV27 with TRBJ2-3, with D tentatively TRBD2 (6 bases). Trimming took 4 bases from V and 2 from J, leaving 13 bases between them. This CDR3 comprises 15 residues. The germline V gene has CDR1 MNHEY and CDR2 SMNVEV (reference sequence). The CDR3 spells CASSSGTASTDTQYF. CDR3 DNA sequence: TGTGCCAGCAGTTCAGGGACTGCCTCCACAGATACGCAGTATTTT.

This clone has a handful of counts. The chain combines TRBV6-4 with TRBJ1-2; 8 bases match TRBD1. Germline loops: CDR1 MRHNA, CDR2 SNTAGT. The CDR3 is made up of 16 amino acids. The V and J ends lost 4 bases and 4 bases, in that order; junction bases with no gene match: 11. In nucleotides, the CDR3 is TGTGCCAGCAGTGGTCAGGGGGCTGTTGGAGGCTATGGCTACACCTTC. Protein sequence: CASSGQGAVGGYGYTF.

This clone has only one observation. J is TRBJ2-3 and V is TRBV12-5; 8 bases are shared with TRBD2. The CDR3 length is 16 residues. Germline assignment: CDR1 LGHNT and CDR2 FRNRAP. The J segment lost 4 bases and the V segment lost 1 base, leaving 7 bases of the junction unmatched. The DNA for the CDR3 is TGTGCTAGTGGTTTGGGACTGGCGGGAGGCCCAGATACGCAGTATTTT. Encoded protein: CASGLGLAGGPDTQYF.